Included here is one T cell receptor beta chain sequence, with context. Its specific antigen is unknown. No base-level quality is on record; no much larger clone is a single base apart. The data stem from a study of blood T cell repertoires in COVID-19 (dated by TCRdb to 2018 to 2021). With respect to the entire study: The collaborator samples originated in the United States, Italy and Spain and spanned the acute and convalescent phases of COVID-19. The material from the prospective study consisted of cDNA or gDNA derived from T cells, B-cell-depleted T cells, or PBMCs. Deeply sampled blood TCRbeta repertoires from subjects exposed to, actively infected with, or recovered from COVID-19 were included in the dataset. A freely available public database, intended as a resource for researchers studying the immune response to SARS-CoV-2, is where the repertoires were released. Samples were obtained from the ongoing ImmuneRACE study (first 160 participants) and from over 1,000 subjects provided by 6 global collaborators. The sample metadata nearly always contained a de-identified subject ID, COVID-19 status, age in years and sex. HLA class I and class II types, where available, came from metadata supplied by the sample provider rather than from assay-based typing.

The collaborating institutions used their own protocols to collect whole blood in K2EDTA tubes. For TCRbeta analysis, collaborators shipped samples in one of three forms: frozen whole blood, isolated PBMCs, or DNA extracted from either of those sample types. Overall study outcomes, separate from this receptor: The amount of clinical and demographic metadata varied by source and participant and was provided uncurated.

TCRbeta CDR3 regions were amplified from genomic DNA by means of the immunoSEQ Assay, a bias-controlled multiplex PCR. Turning to the authors' computational methods: The number of nucleated cells in each sample was estimated by amplification of reference gene primers within the assay. Sequence reads were collapsed and filtered to measure the absolute abundance of every unique TCRbeta CDR3 rearrangement. Productive Simpson clonality was computed per sample as the square root of Simpson's diversity index over productive rearrangements. TCRdb obtained this table from immuneACCESS and retained in-frame rearrangements with V and J assigned. These tables miss some clones; where compared with another copy, unresolved V genes account for less than half of the shortfall, and the remainder is unexplained. Clone size and the V and J calls come from that table; the DNA yielded D and trimming. This sample is represented by hundreds of thousands of clones; roughly four fifths of them were singletons. The ten top clones hold roughly 10% of the sample.

CDR1 LNHDA and CDR2 SQIVND were looked up in the germline V gene (reference sequence). V lost 7 bases and J lost 7 bases; the stretch between them is 8 bases long. Including the terminal cysteine and phenylalanine, the CDR3 comprises 12 residues. This entry keeps only the CDR3 DNA: 36 bases, framed from base 1. This receptor was identified in an elderly woman with acute or convalescent COVID-19. Sequencing used peripheral blood. The sequence links TRBV19 to TRBJ1-6; no D segment can be confidently identified. The nucleotides read TGTGCCAGTACAGGCCCGAATTCACCCCTCCACTTT. Its amino acids are CASTGPNSPLHF.